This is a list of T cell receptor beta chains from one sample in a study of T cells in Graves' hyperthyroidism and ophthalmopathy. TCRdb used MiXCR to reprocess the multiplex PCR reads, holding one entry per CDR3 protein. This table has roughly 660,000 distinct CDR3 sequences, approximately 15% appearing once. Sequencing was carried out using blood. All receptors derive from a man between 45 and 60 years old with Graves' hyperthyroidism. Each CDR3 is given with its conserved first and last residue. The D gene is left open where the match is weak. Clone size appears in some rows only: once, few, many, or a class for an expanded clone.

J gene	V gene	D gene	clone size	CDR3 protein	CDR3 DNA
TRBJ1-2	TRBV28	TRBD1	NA	CASSGTGRGDGYTF	TGTGCCAGCAGTGGGACAGGGCGGGGGGATGGCTACACCTTC
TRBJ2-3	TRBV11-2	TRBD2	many	CASSLVSGLVRTQYF	TGTGCCAGCAGCTTAGTATCGGGACTAGTTCGTACGCAGTATTTT
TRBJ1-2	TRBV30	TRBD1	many	CAWRGTERDGYTF	TGTGCCTGGAGGGGGACAGAGCGTGATGGCTACACCTTC
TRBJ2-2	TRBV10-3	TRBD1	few	CAIPRVRDSYTGELFF	TGTGCCATCCCTAGAGTACGGGACAGTTACACCGGGGAGCTGTTTTTT
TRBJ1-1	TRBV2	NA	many	CASPGGDTEAFF	TGTGCCAGCCCGGGGGGGGACACTGAAGCTTTCTTT
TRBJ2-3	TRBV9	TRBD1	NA	CASSPTGASTDTQYF	TGTGCCAGCAGCCCGACAGGGGCGAGCACAGATACGCAGTATTTT
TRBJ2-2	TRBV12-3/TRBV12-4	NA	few	CASIDGPGWNTGELFF	TGTGCCAGCATAGACGGTCCGGGGTGGAACACCGGGGAGCTGTTTTTT
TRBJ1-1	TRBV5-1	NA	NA	CASSLAGVYRVNTEAFF	TGCGCCAGCAGCTTGGCCGGGGTATACAGGGTGAACACTGAAGCTTTCTTT
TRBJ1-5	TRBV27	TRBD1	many	CASSPGQGGGSNQPQHF	TGTGCCAGCAGTCCGGGACAGGGAGGAGGTAGCAATCAGCCCCAGCATTTT
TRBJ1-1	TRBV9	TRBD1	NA	CASSATEPTGVTEAFF	TGTGCCAGCAGCGCCACAGAACCCACAGGGGTGACTGAAGCTTTCTTT
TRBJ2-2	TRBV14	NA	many	CASSLAWLRTGELFF	TGTGCCAGCAGCCTCGCTTGGCTAAGGACCGGGGAGCTGTTTTTT
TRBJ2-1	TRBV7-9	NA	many	CASSSWGSSDEQFF	TGTGCCAGCAGCTCGTGGGGGAGTTCGGATGAGCAGTTCTTC
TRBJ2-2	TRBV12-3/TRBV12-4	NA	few	CASIGGRANTGELFF	TGTGCCAGCATTGGAGGAAGGGCGAACACCGGGGAGCTGTTTTTT
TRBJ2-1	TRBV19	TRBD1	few	CASSMGTVGLYNEQFF	TGTGCCAGTAGTATGGGGACAGTGGGGTTGTACAATGAGCAGTTCTTC
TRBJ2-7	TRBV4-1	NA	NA	CASSPENRGGTYEQYF	TGCGCCAGCAGTCCAGAGAACAGGGGGGGGACCTACGAGCAGTACTTC
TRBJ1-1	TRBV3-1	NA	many	CASSPQDLNTEAFF	TGTGCCAGCAGCCCACAGGACTTGAACACTGAAGCTTTCTTT
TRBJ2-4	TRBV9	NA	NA	CASSAVMAGIQYF	TGTGCCAGCAGCGCCGTCATGGCGGGCATTCAGTACTTC
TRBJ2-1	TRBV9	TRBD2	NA	CASSAQPSGRRNEQFF	TGTGCCAGCAGCGCCCAGCCTAGCGGGCGACGAAATGAGCAGTTCTTC
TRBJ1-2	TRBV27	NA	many	CASSVLGGDYGYTF	TGTGCCAGCAGTGTACTAGGAGGGGACTATGGCTACACCTTC
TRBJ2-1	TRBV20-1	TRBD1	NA	CSGKPGQGHNEQFF	TGCAGTGGTAAACCGGGACAGGGCCACAATGAGCAGTTCTTC
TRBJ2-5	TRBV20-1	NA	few	CSAETQGWSQYF	TGCAGTGCTGAGACACAGGGATGGTCCCAGTACTTC
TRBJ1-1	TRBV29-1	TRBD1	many	CSVGRTGEGTEAFF	TGCAGCGTGGGGCGTACAGGGGAGGGCACTGAAGCTTTCTTT
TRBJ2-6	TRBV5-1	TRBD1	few	CASSIRQGAGANVLTF	TGCGCCAGCAGTATTAGACAGGGAGCTGGGGCCAACGTCCTGACTTTC
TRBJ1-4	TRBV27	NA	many	CASSWGDATNEKLFF	TGTGCCAGCAGTTGGGGGGATGCAACTAATGAAAAACTGTTTTTT
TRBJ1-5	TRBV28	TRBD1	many	CASFLGGQINSNQPQHF	TGTGCCAGCTTCCTGGGGGGACAGATTAATAGCAATCAGCCCCAGCATTTT
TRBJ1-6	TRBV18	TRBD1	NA	CASSPRQGLNSPLHF	TGTGCCAGCTCACCACGACAGGGGTTAAATTCACCCCTCCACTTT
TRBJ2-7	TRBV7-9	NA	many	CASSLLLGGATNEQYF	TGTGCCAGCAGCTTACTGCTTGGGGGAGCAACGAACGAGCAGTACTTC
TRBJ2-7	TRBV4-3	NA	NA	CASSQDLWSGTDSYEQYF	TGCGCCAGCAGCCAAGATCTCTGGAGCGGGACAGATTCCTACGAGCAGTACTTC
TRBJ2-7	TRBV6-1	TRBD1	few	CASSENWDRAYEQYF	TGTGCCAGCAGTGAAAATTGGGACAGGGCCTACGAGCAGTACTTC
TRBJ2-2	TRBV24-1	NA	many	CATSDPGAVNTGELFF	TGTGCCACCAGTGACCCCGGGGCGGTCAACACCGGGGAGCTGTTTTTT
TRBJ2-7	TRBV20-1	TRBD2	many	CSAGARSGSRYEQYF	TGCAGTGCGGGGGCCAGGAGCGGGAGTAGGTACGAGCAGTACTTC
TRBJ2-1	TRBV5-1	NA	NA	CASRQVMGSYNEQFF	TGCGCCAGTAGACAGGTAATGGGGTCCTACAATGAGCAGTTCTTC
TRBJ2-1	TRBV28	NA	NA	CASIPLGVRGGEQFF	TGTGCCAGCATTCCCTTGGGAGTCCGGGGTGGTGAGCAGTTCTTC
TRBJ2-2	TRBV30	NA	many	CAWSVLSGELFF	TGTGCCTGGAGTGTACTTTCCGGGGAGCTGTTTTTT
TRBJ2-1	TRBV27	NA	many	CASSFYGYNEQFF	TGTGCCAGCAGTTTCTACGGCTACAATGAGCAGTTCTTC
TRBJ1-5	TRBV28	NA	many	CASSNLGWGQGWTPQHF	TGTGCCAGCAGCAACCTTGGATGGGGCCAGGGTTGGACGCCCCAGCATTTT
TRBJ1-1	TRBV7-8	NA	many	CASSSLVTMNTEAFF	TGTGCCAGCAGCTCCCTTGTCACCATGAACACTGAAGCTTTCTTT
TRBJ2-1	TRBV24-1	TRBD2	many	CATSDGGSSYNEQFF	TGTGCCACCAGTGACGGCGGGAGCTCCTACAATGAGCAGTTCTTC
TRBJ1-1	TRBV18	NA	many	CASSPPEIGTEAFF	TGTGCCAGCTCACCACCGGAGATTGGCACTGAAGCTTTCTTT
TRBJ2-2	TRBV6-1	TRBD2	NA	CASSEAIFHREGGELFF	TGTGCCAGCAGTGAAGCGATCTTCCATCGGGAGGGCGGGGAGCTGTTTTTT
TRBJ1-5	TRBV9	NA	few	CASSVGGDHQPQHF	TGTGCCAGCAGCGTAGGAGGGGACCATCAGCCCCAGCATTTT
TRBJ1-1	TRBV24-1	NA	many	CATRNTGNTEAFF	TGTGCCACCAGGAATACAGGGAACACTGAAGCTTTCTTT
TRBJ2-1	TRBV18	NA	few	CASSQSNNEQFF	TGTGCCAGCTCACAATCGAACAATGAGCAGTTCTTC
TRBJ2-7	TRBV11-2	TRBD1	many	CASSSRQGYYEQYF	TGTGCCAGCTCTTCGAGACAGGGTTATTACGAGCAGTACTTC
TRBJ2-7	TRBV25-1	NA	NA	CASMRPATYEQYF	TGTGCCAGCATGAGGCCGGCTACCTACGAGCAGTACTTC
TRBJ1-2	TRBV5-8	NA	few	CASSLRTVSNYGYTF	TGTGCCAGCAGCCTTCGGACAGTCTCTAACTATGGCTACACCTTC
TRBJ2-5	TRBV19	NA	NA	CASGQSETQYF	TGTGCCAGTGGACAAAGCGAGACCCAGTACTTC
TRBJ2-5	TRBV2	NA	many	CASSEALHGGETQYF	TGTGCCAGCAGTGAAGCGCTTCATGGGGGAGAGACCCAGTACTTC